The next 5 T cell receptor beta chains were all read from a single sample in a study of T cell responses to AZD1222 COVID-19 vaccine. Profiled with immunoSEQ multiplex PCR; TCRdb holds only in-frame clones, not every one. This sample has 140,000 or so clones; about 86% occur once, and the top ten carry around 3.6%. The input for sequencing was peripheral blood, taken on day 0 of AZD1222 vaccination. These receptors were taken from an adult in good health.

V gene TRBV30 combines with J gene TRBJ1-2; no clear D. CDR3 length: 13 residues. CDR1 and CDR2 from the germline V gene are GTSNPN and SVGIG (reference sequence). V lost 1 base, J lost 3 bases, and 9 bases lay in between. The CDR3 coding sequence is TGTGCCTGGAGTGAAACAGCATACTATGGCTACACCTTC. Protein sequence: CAWSETAYYGYTF.

CDR3 loop: CASSLEGTEAFF. The CDR3 region has the DNA TGTGCCAGCAGCTTGGAAGGCACTGAAGCTTTCTTT. The chain links TRBV5-5 to TRBJ1-1; D is undetermined. V was clipped by 0 bases and J by 4 bases, with 4 bases between them. CDR1 and CDR2 from the germline V gene are SGHKS and YYEKEE (reference sequence). The CDR3 extends over 12 amino acids.

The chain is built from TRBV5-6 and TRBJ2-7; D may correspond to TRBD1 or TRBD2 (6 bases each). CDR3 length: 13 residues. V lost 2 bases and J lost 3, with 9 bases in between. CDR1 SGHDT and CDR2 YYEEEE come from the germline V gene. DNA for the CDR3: TGTGCCAGCAGCTTTGGAGGGGGCTACGAGCAGTACTTC. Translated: CASSFGGGYEQYF.

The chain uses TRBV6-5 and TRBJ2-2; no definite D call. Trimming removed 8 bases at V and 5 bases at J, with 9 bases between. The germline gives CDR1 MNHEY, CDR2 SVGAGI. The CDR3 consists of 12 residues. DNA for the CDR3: TGTGCCAGCCTAGACGGGACCGGGGAGCTGTTTTTT. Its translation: CASLDGTGELFF.

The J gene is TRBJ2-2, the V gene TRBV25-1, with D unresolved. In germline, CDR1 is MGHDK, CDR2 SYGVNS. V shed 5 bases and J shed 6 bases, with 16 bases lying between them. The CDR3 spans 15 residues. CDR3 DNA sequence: TGTGCCAGCAGTCCGCCCCTTGGGCAGCCCGGGGAGCTGTTTTTT. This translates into CASSPPLGQPGELFF. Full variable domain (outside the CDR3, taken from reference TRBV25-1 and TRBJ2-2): EADIYQTPRYLVIGTGKKITLECSQTMGHDKMYWYQQDPGMELHLIHYSYGVNSTEKGDLSSESTVSRIRTEHFPLTLESARPSHTSQYLCASSPPLGQPGELFFGEGSRLTVL.